The sequence of this T cell receptor beta chain was determined in a study of T cell responses to AZD1222 COVID-19 vaccine. For this clone: Its antigen is unknown.

CDR3 length equals 16 residues. V was trimmed by 0 bases and J by 0 bases, leaving 11 bases between them. CDR1 is LGHNA, CDR2 YNFKEQ, per germline. Profiled with immunoSEQ multiplex PCR; TCRdb holds only in-frame clones, not every one. Among about 130,000 clones, roughly 90% were seen once, and the ten largest hold 1.5% to 2%. Study outcomes and limitations: Spike-specific TCR breadth and depth were elevated following two AZD1222 doses.

Sequencing was performed on peripheral blood, taken on day 0 of AZD1222 vaccination. This chain links TRBV4-2 with TRBJ1-2; D gene uncertain. The origin of this receptor is an adult in good health. CDR3 in DNA: TGTGCCAGCAGCCAAGATAGGGCCGGTGCTAACTATGGCTACACCTTC. Protein: CASSQDRAGANYGYTF.